The entry below gives a single TCR beta chain sequence along with its context. Its antigen is still unknown. This entry belongs to a study of cytotoxic CD8 clonotypes in ibrutinib-treated CLL. Study-level information: By median roughly 62 months, approximately twelve had progressed and around 15 stayed remitted; responses had been 2 complete and roughly 24 partial. Response sampling came at median around eleven months of treatment, ranging about 6 to 36 months. Regarding the study as a whole: Measured clonality at baseline was greater than in age-matched healthy donors and tracked with circulating CD8+ T-cell counts. Public clonotypes, rarely seen, contracted or held steady on treatment.

Here immunoSEQ multiplex PCR was the method, and the copy in TCRdb shows in-frame clones only, minus some. The table lists around 310,000 clones, 80% of them singletons. Germline V lookup: CDR1 MNHEY, CDR2 SMNVEV (reference sequence). The CDR3 totals 15 residues. The V end lost 2 bases, the J end lost 2 bases, and 10 bases lay between the germline ends. Sequenced material: PBMCs, taken before ibrutinib treatment. This chain joins TRBV27 and TRBJ2-1; D is unclear. This TCR came from a human donor with chronic lymphocytic leukemia. The CDR3 sequence: CASSLTQETYNEQFF. As DNA, the CDR3 is TGTGCCAGCAGTTTAACCCAGGAAACCTACAATGAGCAGTTCTTC.